A selection of T cell receptor beta chains follows, all from one sample in a study of blood T cell repertoires in COVID-19. Assay used: immunoSEQ multiplex PCR; TCRdb lists only in-frame clones, some missing. The sample has around 290,000 clones; about nine tenths are singletons. Sequencing input: PBMCs or T cells enriched from blood (not recorded which). The receptors derive from a woman in her forties who had recovered from COVID-19. CDR3s include the opening cysteine and the closing phenylalanine or tryptophan. D genes are given only for firm matches. For some rows the clone size is stated as once, few or many, or as a class when expanded; others skip it.

>TRBJ1-1|NA|TRBV7-8|15|NA
TGTGCCAGCAGCTTATATAGGGCGGCGGGGACTGAAGCTTTCTTT
CASSLYRAAGTEAFF
>TRBJ2-4|NA|TRBV2|15|NA
TGTGCCAGCAGTGACAGGGATCAGACCAAAAACATTCAGTACTTC
CASSDRDQTKNIQYF
>TRBJ2-2|NA|TRBV9|14|NA
TGTGCCAGCTCAACAGGGCTGTGGACCGGGGAGCTGTTTTTT
CASSTGLWTGELFF
>TRBJ2-1|TRBD2|TRBV5-1|16|NA
TGCGCCAGCAGCTTTGGGACTAGCGGGTTCAACAATGAGCAGTTCTTC
CASSFGTSGFNNEQFF
>TRBJ2-1|NA|TRBV19|15|few
TGTGCCAGTAGTATTGCTGGACAGAAGTCCGATGAGCAGTTCTTC
CASSIAGQKSDEQFF
>TRBJ2-7|NA|TRBV30|16|NA
TGTGCCTGGAGTGTAAGTGGGCACCGCAATTCCTACGAGCAGTACTTC
CAWSVSGHRNSYEQYF
>TRBJ2-1|TRBD2|TRBV4-3|18|NA
TGCGCCAGCAGCCAAGCAGGTCAAGCTAGCGGATACTACAATGAGCAGTTCTTC
CASSQAGQASGYYNEQFF
>TRBJ1-3|TRBD1|TRBV30|17|NA
TGTGCCTGGAGTGTACCGATCAGGGGGCTTTCTGGAAACACCATATATTTT
CAWSVPIRGLSGNTIYF
>TRBJ1-4|TRBD1|TRBV19|17|NA
TGTGCCAGTAGTAGGACAGGGTCGATAACAACTAATGAAAAACTGTTTTTT
CASSRTGSITTNEKLFF
>TRBJ2-3|NA|TRBV25-1|15|NA
TGTGCCAGCGGTAAAGGGGGTTTTTATGAAGATACGCAGTATTTT
CASGKGGFYEDTQYF
>TRBJ1-2|NA|TRBV6-5|14|NA
TGTGCCAGCAGCTCCTACAAGGGGTCGAATGGCTACACCTTC
CASSSYKGSNGYTF
>TRBJ2-1|TRBD2|TRBV11-2|15|NA
TGTGCCAGCAGCTTAGGGGGCGGGAGAGGGCCTGAGCAGTTCTTC
CASSLGGGRGPEQFF
>TRBJ1-1|TRBD1|TRBV6-1|14|once
TGTGCCAGCAGTAAGACAGGGGTGAACACTGAAGCTTTCTTT
CASSKTGVNTEAFF
>TRBJ2-7|NA|TRBV7-6|14|NA
TGTGCCAGCAGCTTAGGAAGGGGGATCTACGAGCAGTACTTC
CASSLGRGIYEQYF
>TRBJ1-1|NA|TRBV29-1|13|NA
TGCAGCGTTGAGAGAGGGTTGAACACTGAAGCTTTCTTT
CSVERGLNTEAFF
>TRBJ1-2|NA|TRBV2|13|NA
TGTGCCAGCAGTGAAACAGGGAGCTATGGCTACACCTTC
CASSETGSYGYTF
>TRBJ2-6|NA|TRBV5-1|18|NA
TGCGCCAGCAGCTTGGTTCGGGTCAGGACTTCTGGGGCCAACGTCCTGACTTTC
CASSLVRVRTSGANVLTF
>TRBJ2-1|NA|TRBV7-2|13|NA
TGTGCCAGCAGCTTAGCTCGCGAATATGAGCAGTTCTTC
CASSLAREYEQFF
>TRBJ1-5|TRBD1|TRBV27|14|NA
TGTGCCAGCAGTTTTAGACAGGGCGGTCAGCCCCAGCATTTT
CASSFRQGGQPQHF
>TRBJ1-6|NA|TRBV30|15|NA
TGTGCCTGGAGTGTAAAGGGGCCATCGAATTCACCCCTCCACTTT
CAWSVKGPSNSPLHF
>TRBJ2-3|NA|TRBV9|13|NA
TGTGCCAGCAGCGTAGTTCTCACAGATACGCAGTATTTT
CASSVVLTDTQYF
>TRBJ2-1|TRBD2|TRBV7-2|14|NA
TGTGCCAGCAGCCAGGGAGGGTTCTACAATGAGCAGTTCTTC
CASSQGGFYNEQFF